A selection of T cell receptor beta chains follows, all from one sample in a study of cytomegalovirus exposure and HLA in healthy donors. TCRdb keeps only in-frame clones here, not all; method: immunoSEQ multiplex PCR. Among 150,000 to 200,000 clones listed, around 79% were seen once. The specimen was PBMCs. The receptors here all came from a woman in her 40s in good health and CMV-seronegative. The CDR3 runs from the conserved cysteine through the conserved F or W. A D gene is named only where the DNA matches it firmly. Expanded clones get a size class; other rows say once, few or many, or leave the size out.

TRBD2,.,TRBV18,14,TRBJ2-1,CASSLSGGYNEQFF,TGTGCCAGCTCGCTTAGCGGGGGTTACAATGAGCAGTTCTTC
.,.,TRBV20-1,9,TRBJ1-1,CSPGTEAFF,TGCAGTCCGGGCACTGAAGCTTTCTTT
.,.,TRBV2,15,TRBJ1-5,CASRWYRDSNQPQHF,TGTGCCAGCAGATGGTACAGGGATAGCAATCAGCCCCAGCATTTT
.,.,TRBV29-1,14,TRBJ2-7,CSVGGRQSRGEQYF,TGCAGCGTCGGGGGGCGACAGTCAAGGGGCGAGCAGTACTTC
.,.,TRBV6-5,13,TRBJ1-4,CASSFGVEEKLFF,TGTGCCAGCAGTTTCGGGGTAGAAGAAAAACTGTTTTTT
.,.,TRBV6-6,14,TRBJ1-3,CASTQGYSGNTIYF,TGTGCCAGCACACAGGGCTACTCTGGAAACACCATATATTTT
.,few,TRBV5-6,14,TRBJ1-1,CASSLGQVNTEAFF,TGTGCCAGCAGCTTGGGCCAGGTGAACACTGAAGCTTTCTTT
.,.,TRBV6-1,13,TRBJ1-1,CASSPFRSTEAFF,TGTGCCAGCAGTCCTTTCCGGAGCACTGAAGCTTTCTTT
.,.,TRBV6-5,14,TRBJ1-1,CASSSSLGNTEAFF,TGTGCCAGCAGTTCCTCTCTCGGGAACACTGAAGCTTTCTTT
TRBD1,.,TRBV7-9,15,TRBJ1-1,CASSTGEAQNTEAFF,TGTGCCAGCAGTACAGGGGAGGCCCAGAACACTGAAGCTTTCTTT
.,few,TRBV7-6,18,TRBJ1-1,CASSLFRTEEDLNTEAFF,TGTGCCAGCAGCTTATTCCGGACAGAAGAGGATTTGAACACTGAAGCTTTCTTT
TRBD2,.,TRBV4-1,15,TRBJ2-1,CASSLPDGGENEQFF,TGCGCCAGCAGCCTACCCGACGGGGGGGAGAATGAGCAGTTCTTC
.,.,TRBV13,15,TRBJ1-4,CASSSRQEGNEKLFF,TGTGCCAGCAGCTCTAGACAGGAAGGCAATGAAAAACTGTTTTTT
.,.,TRBV6-5,15,TRBJ1-1,CASSYRRTEDTEAFF,TGTGCCAGCAGTTATAGGCGAACCGAGGACACTGAAGCTTTCTTT
TRBD2,.,TRBV6-1,13,TRBJ2-1,CASMTSGALEQFF,TGTGCCAGCATGACTAGCGGGGCCCTTGAGCAGTTCTTC
TRBD1,.,TRBV19,15,TRBJ1-5,CASDNRGRPPGAQHF,TGTGCCAGCGATAACAGGGGGCGGCCCCCGGGGGCCCAGCATTTT
.,.,TRBV19,14,TRBJ1-2,CASSWGLGGYGYTF,TGTGCCAGTAGTTGGGGGCTAGGAGGCTATGGCTACACCTTC
.,.,TRBV7-8,14,TRBJ2-7,CASSLWGGDYEQYF,TGTGCCAGCAGCTTATGGGGGGGCGACTACGAGCAGTACTTC
TRBD1,.,TRBV10-3,14,TRBJ2-7,CAISSGQGDREQYF,TGTGCCATCAGCTCGGGACAGGGGGATCGCGAGCAGTACTTC
TRBD1,.,TRBV5-5,16,TRBJ1-6,CASSLSTDRVISPLHF,TGTGCCAGCAGCTTGTCAACGGACAGGGTAATCTCACCCCTCCACTTT
.,.,TRBV27,14,TRBJ2-7,CASSLTQGVYEQYF,TGTGCCAGCAGTTTAACTCAGGGCGTCTACGAGCAGTACTTC
TRBD2,few,TRBV7-3,15,TRBJ2-1,CASSLRLAGDNEQFF,TGTGCCAGCAGCCTACGACTAGCGGGTGATAATGAGCAGTTCTTC
TRBD1,.,TRBV7-9,15,TRBJ2-7,CASSLGGTGNYEQYF,TGTGCCAGCAGCTTAGGGGGGACAGGGAACTACGAGCAGTACTTC
TRBD1,.,TRBV6-1,15,TRBJ1-4,CASSESHRGGEKLFF,TGTGCCAGCAGTGAAAGCCACAGGGGTGGCGAAAAACTGTTTTTT
TRBD1,.,TRBV6-5,15,TRBJ1-5,CASTPTGGGIGPQHF,TGTGCCAGCACCCCGACAGGGGGAGGGATTGGGCCCCAGCATTTT
.,few,TRBV7-6,14,TRBJ2-1,CASSVLAGLHEQFF,TGTGCCAGCAGCGTACTCGCAGGGCTGCATGAGCAGTTCTTC
TRBD2,.,TRBV7-2,15,TRBJ2-1,CASSLGLAGGNEQFF,TGTGCCAGCAGCTTAGGATTAGCGGGGGGGAATGAGCAGTTCTTC
TRBD1,.,TRBV19,16,TRBJ2-2,CASSIDQGQGTGELFF,TGTGCCAGTAGTATAGATCAAGGACAGGGGACCGGGGAGCTGTTTTTT
TRBD1,.,TRBV9,16,TRBJ2-2,CASSVGQFQNTGELFF,TGTGCCAGCAGCGTGGGACAGTTCCAGAACACCGGGGAGCTGTTTTTT
.,.,TRBV28,11,TRBJ2-7,CAHGSSYEQYF,TGTGCCCACGGTAGCTCCTACGAGCAGTACTTC
TRBD1,.,TRBV14,16,TRBJ2-2,CASSPHRQGSTGELFF,TGTGCCAGCAGCCCTCATCGACAGGGGAGCACCGGGGAGCTGTTTTTT
TRBD2,.,TRBV11-2,15,TRBJ2-2,CASSFSGGFTGELFF,TGTGCCAGCAGCTTTAGCGGGGGGTTCACCGGGGAGCTGTTTTTT
TRBD1,.,TRBV28,14,TRBJ2-7,CASRRTGALYEQYF,TGTGCCAGCAGGCGGACAGGGGCTTTATACGAGCAGTACTTC
TRBD2,.,TRBV10-3,16,TRBJ2-1,CAISESGGSSYNEQFF,TGTGCCATCAGTGAGTCGGGGGGGAGCTCCTACAATGAGCAGTTCTTC
TRBD1,.,TRBV2,14,TRBJ2-7,CASRPGQGPYEQYF,TGTGCCAGCAGACCCGGACAGGGCCCCTACGAGCAGTACTTC
.,.,TRBV29-1,15,TRBJ2-7,CSVEVGQGPLYEQYF,TGCAGCGTTGAAGTAGGTCAGGGTCCCCTCTACGAGCAGTACTTC
.,.,TRBV7-8,16,TRBJ2-3,CASSFSAGTSTDTQYF,TGTGCCAGCAGCTTCTCGGCGGGGACTAGCACAGATACGCAGTATTTT
TRBD1,.,TRBV11-2,15,TRBJ2-7,CASSPRGTALYEQYF,TGTGCCAGCAGCCCCAGAGGGACAGCGCTTTACGAGCAGTACTTC
TRBD1,once,TRBV6-5,16,TRBJ1-2,CASSYVRQGTYYGYTF,TGTGCCAGCAGTTACGTCAGACAGGGGACATACTATGGCTACACCTTC
.,.,TRBV4-1,18,TRBJ2-3,CASSQVGGRERLTDTQYF,TGCGCCAGCAGCCAAGTGGGGGGTCGGGAGCGGTTGACAGATACGCAGTATTTT
.,once,TRBV6-1,13,TRBJ2-7,CASARIGSYEQYF,TGTGCCAGTGCCCGAATAGGGAGCTACGAGCAGTACTTC
TRBD1,.,TRBV6-1,13,TRBJ1-1,CASSRTGNTEAFF,TGTGCCAGCAGCAGGACAGGGAACACTGAAGCTTTCTTT
.,.,TRBV2,13,TRBJ2-2,CASSVRGSGELFF,TGTGCCAGCAGTGTGCGGGGTAGCGGGGAGCTGTTTTTT
TRBD1,.,TRBV5-1,18,TRBJ1-6,CASSLAGTGKAYNSPLHF,TGCGCCAGCAGCTTGGCCGGGACAGGGAAGGCCTATAATTCACCCCTCCACTTT
TRBD1,.,TRBV15,15,TRBJ2-7,CATSRAGTGNAEQYF,TGTGCCACCAGCAGAGCGGGGACAGGGAATGCCGAGCAGTACTTC
.,.,TRBV19,15,TRBJ1-4,CASSPQGRANEKLFF,TGTGCCAGTAGCCCCCAGGGGCGGGCTAATGAAAAACTGTTTTTT
TRBD2,.,TRBV28,15,TRBJ2-3,CASSLLAGYTDTQYF,TGTGCCAGCAGTCTCTTAGCGGGCTACACAGATACGCAGTATTTT
TRBD2,few,TRBV28,13,TRBJ2-1,CASSFSTSFAVIF,TGTGCCAGCAGTTTCTCGACTAGCTTCGCCGTCATCTTC
.,.,TRBV2,14,TRBJ2-3,CASSVEGMSDTQYF,TGTGCCAGCAGTGTTGAGGGAATGTCAGATACGCAGTATTTT
.,.,TRBV27,13,TRBJ2-7,CASSETPTYEQYF,TGTGCCAGCAGCGAGACACCCACCTACGAGCAGTACTTC
.,.,TRBV6-5,15,TRBJ2-3,CASSYSGGGTDTQYF,TGTGCCAGCAGTTACTCTGGAGGGGGCACAGATACGCAGTATTTT
.,.,TRBV28,16,TRBJ1-4,CASSLGPDSAYEKLFF,TGTGCCAGCAGTTTAGGCCCGGACAGTGCATATGAAAAACTGTTTTTT
.,.,TRBV9,13,TRBJ2-2,CASSAGTTGELFF,TGTGCCAGCAGCGCGGGGACTACCGGGGAGCTGTTTTTT
.,.,TRBV4-1,14,TRBJ2-5,CASSQDTRRETQYF,TGCGCCAGCAGCCAAGATACTAGACGGGAGACCCAGTACTTC
.,.,TRBV15,14,TRBJ2-2,CATSEALSTGELFF,TGTGCCACCAGCGAGGCCCTTTCCACCGGGGAGCTGTTTTTT
.,.,TRBV15,15,TRBJ1-1,CATSSFRGAGTEAFF,TGTGCCACCAGCAGCTTCCGGGGGGCTGGGACTGAAGCTTTCTTT
TRBD1,.,TRBV28,15,TRBJ1-5,CASSSPHRGLQPQHF,TGTGCCAGCAGTTCACCACACAGGGGACTGCAGCCCCAGCATTTT
TRBD1,.,TRBV6-5,15,TRBJ2-7,CASSPRDRESWKQYF,TGTGCCAGCAGTCCCAGGGACAGGGAGTCCTGGAAGCAGTACTTC
.,.,TRBV4-1,16,TRBJ2-2,CASSQVFRGVGGELFF,TGCGCCAGCAGCCAAGTCTTCAGGGGCGTTGGCGGGGAGCTGTTTTTT
TRBD2,.,TRBV5-8,17,TRBJ2-3,CASSLSQLAGGFNTQYF,TGTGCCAGCAGCTTGTCCCAGTTAGCGGGGGGGTTTAATACGCAGTATTTT